The clone carrying this T cell receptor beta chain has only one observation. This entry belongs to a study of T cells in Graves' hyperthyroidism and ophthalmopathy. Amplified regions were TCR beta CDR3 sequences from RNA transcripts. RT-PCR in the first round (using the HTBI primer set) targeted the TCR CDR3. TCRdb used MiXCR to reprocess the multiplex PCR reads, holding one entry per CDR3 protein. The repertoire holds under 350,000 distinct CDR3 sequences, with around 20% as singletons. The source of the PBMCs was 10 ml of fresh peripheral blood. V gave up 3 bases and J gave up 3 bases, with 9 bases separating them. Germline V gene sequence: CDR1 SGDLS, CDR2 YYNGEE. The CDR3 loop spans 13 amino acids.

This receptor was identified in a woman aged 50 to 65 with Graves' hyperthyroidism. This chain uses TRBV9 with TRBJ1-1; tentative D call: TRBD1 (6 bases). Sequenced sample: blood. This CDR3 is CASSAGDDTEAFF. For the CDR3, the DNA is TGTGCCAGCAGCGCAGGGGATGACACTGAAGCTTTCTTT.